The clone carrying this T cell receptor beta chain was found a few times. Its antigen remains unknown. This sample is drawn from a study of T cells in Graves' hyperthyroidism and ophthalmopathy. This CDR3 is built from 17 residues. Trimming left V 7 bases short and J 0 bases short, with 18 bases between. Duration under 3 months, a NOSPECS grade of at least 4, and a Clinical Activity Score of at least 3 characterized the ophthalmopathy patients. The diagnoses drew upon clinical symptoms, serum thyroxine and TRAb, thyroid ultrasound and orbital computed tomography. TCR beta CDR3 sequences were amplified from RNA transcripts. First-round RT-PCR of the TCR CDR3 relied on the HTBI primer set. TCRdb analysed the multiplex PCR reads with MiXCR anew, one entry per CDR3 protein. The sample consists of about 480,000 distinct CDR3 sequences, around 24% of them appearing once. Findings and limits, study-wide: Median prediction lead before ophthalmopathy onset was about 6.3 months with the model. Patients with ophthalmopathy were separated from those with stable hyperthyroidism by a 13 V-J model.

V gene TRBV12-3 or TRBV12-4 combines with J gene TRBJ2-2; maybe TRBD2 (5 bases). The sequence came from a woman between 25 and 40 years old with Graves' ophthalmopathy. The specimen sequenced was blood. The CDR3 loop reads CASTENWRASNTGELFF. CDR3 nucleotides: TGTGCCAGCACCGAGAATTGGCGGGCCTCGAACACCGGGGAGCTGTTTTTT.